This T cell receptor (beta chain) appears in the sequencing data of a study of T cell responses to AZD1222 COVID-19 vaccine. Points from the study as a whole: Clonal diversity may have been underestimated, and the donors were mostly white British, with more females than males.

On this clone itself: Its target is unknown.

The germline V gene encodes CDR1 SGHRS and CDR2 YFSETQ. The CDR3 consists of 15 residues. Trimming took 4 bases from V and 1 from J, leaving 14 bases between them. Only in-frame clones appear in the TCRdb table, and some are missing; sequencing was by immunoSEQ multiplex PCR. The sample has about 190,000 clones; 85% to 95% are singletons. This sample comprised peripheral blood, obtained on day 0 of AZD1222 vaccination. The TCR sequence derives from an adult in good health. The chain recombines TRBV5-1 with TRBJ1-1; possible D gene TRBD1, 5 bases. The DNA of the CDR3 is TGCGCCAGCAGCGCGGGGGGGTCTAGGAACACTGAAGCTTTCTTT. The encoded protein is CASSAGGSRNTEAFF.